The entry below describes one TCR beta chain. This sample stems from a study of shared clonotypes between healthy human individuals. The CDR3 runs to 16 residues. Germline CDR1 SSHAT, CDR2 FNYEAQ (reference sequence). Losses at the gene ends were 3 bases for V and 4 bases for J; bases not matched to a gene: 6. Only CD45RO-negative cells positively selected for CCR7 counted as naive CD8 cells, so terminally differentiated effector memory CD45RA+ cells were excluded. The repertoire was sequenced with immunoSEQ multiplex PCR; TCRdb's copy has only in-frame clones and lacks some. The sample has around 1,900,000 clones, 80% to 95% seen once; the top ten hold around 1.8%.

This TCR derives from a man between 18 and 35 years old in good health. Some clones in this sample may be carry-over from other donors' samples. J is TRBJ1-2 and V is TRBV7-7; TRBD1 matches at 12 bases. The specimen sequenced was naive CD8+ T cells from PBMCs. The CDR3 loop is CASSLGTGGAGYGYTF. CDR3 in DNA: TGTGCCAGCAGCTTGGGGACAGGGGGCGCAGGCTATGGCTACACCTTC.